This T cell receptor (beta chain) was identified in a study of blood T cells in healthy people across ages. Overall study results and limits: What prevented conclusive comparison of naive and antigen-experienced cells was that PBMCs were unsorted.

A second roughly 7 to 12 cycle PCR used barcoded and J-beta primers. Through a template-switch adaptor with 12 random nucleotides, each cDNA molecule received a tag. The yield of each sample was at least 3 million CDR3-containing paired-end reads. TCRdb re-called the 5' RACE reads through MiXCR, storing one row per CDR3 protein. The sample records 1.5 million to 1.8 million distinct CDR3 sequences, roughly 43% being singletons. This CDR3 spans 14 amino acids. The trim removed 1 base at V and 4 bases at J, leaving 3 bases unmatched. Germline assignment: CDR1 MNHEY and CDR2 SVGEGT. Researchers isolated at least 6 million PBMCs per sample. The sample holds a few counts of this clonotype. As yet, its antigen is unknown.

Sequencing input: blood. This chain joins TRBV6-2 or TRBV6-3 and TRBJ1-1; TRBD1 agrees at 7 bases. This TCR was recovered from a young woman in good health. The CDR3 sequence is CASSYYRGGTEAFF. DNA of the CDR3: TGTGCCAGCAGTTACTACAGGGGCGGCACTGAAGCTTTCTTT.